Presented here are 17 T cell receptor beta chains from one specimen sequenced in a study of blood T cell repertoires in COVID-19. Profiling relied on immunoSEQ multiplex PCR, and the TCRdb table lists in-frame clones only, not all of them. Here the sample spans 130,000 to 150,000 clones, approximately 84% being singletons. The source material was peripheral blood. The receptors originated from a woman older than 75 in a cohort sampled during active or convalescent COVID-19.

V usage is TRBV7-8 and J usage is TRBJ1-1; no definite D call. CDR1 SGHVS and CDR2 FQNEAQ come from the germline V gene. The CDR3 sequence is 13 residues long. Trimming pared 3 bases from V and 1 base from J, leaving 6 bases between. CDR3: CASSFVGNTEAFF. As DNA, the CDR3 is TGTGCCAGCAGCTTTGTCGGGAACACTGAAGCTTTCTTT.

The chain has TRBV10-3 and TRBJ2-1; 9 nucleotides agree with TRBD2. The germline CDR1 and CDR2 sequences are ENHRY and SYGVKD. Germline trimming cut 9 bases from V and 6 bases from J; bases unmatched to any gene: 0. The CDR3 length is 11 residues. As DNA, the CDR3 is TGTGCCATAGCGGGGGGCAATGAGCAGTTCTTC. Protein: CAIAGGNEQFF.

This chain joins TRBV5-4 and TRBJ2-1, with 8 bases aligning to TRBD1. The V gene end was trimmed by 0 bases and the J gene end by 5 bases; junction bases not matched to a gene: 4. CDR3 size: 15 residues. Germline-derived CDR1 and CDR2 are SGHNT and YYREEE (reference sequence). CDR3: CASSLGQGWDNEQFF. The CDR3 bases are TGTGCCAGCAGCTTGGGACAGGGGTGGGACAATGAGCAGTTCTTC. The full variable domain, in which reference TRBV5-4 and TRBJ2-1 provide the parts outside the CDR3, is ETGVTQSPTHLIKTRGQQVTLRCSSQSGHNTVSWYQQALGQGPQFIFQYYREEENGRGNFPPRFSGLQFPNYSSELNVNALELDDSALYLCASSLGQGWDNEQFFGPGTRLTVL.

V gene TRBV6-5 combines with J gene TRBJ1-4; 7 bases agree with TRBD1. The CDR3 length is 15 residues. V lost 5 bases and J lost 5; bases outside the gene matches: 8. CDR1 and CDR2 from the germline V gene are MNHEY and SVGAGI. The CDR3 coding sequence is TGTGCCAGCAGTCCAAGGGGCAGGGGGAATGAAAAACTGTTTTTT. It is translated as CASSPRGRGNEKLFF.

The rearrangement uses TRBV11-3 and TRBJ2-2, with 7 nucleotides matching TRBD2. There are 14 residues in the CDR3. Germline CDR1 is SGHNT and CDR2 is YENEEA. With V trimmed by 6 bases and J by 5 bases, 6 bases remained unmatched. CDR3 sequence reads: CASRRSGMTGELFF. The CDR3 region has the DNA TGTGCCAGCAGAAGAAGCGGGATGACCGGGGAGCTGTTTTTT.

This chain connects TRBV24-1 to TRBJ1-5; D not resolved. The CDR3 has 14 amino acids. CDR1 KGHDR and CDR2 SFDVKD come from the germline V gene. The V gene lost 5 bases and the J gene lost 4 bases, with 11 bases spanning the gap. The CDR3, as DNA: TGTGCCACCAGTGGAGGGCAGCGGAATCAGCCCCAGCATTTT. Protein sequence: CATSGGQRNQPQHF.

CDR3 protein: CASSQDLGGKPQHF. Here the CDR3 DNA reads TGTGCCAGCAGCCAAGATCTAGGAGGGAAGCCCCAGCATTTT. This chain uses TRBV4-2 with TRBJ1-5; no clear D. CDR3 length: 14 amino acids. CDR1 and CDR2 (germline): LGHNA, YNFKEQ. Deletions cut 0 bases from V and 8 bases from J, with 11 bases between.

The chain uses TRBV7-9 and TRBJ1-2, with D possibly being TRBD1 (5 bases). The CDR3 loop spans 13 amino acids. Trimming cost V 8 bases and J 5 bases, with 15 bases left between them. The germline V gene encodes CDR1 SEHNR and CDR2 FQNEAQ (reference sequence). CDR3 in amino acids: CASHGSGGYGYTF. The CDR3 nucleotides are TGTGCCAGCCACGGGTCGGGGGGTTATGGCTACACCTTC. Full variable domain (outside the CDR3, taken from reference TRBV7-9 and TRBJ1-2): DTGVSQNPRHKITKRGQNVTFRCDPISEHNRLYWYRQTLGQGPEFLTYFQNEAQLEKSRLLSDRFSAERPKGSFSTLEIQRTEQGDSAMYLCASHGSGGYGYTFGSGTRLTVV.

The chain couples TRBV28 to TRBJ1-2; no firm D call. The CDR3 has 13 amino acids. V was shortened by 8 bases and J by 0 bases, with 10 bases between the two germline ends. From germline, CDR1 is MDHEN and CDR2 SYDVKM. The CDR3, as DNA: TGTGCCAGCTCCGGTTTAGCTAACTATGGCTACACCTTC. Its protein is CASSGLANYGYTF.

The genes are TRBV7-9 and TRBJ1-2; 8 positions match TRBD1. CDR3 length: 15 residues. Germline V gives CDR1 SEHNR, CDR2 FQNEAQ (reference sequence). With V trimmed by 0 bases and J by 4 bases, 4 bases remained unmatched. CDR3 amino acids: CASSLAVGTGYGYTF. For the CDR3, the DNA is TGTGCCAGCAGCTTAGCGGTTGGGACAGGCTATGGCTACACCTTC. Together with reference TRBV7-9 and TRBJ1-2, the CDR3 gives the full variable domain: DTGVSQNPRHKITKRGQNVTFRCDPISEHNRLYWYRQTLGQGPEFLTYFQNEAQLEKSRLLSDRFSAERPKGSFSTLEIQRTEQGDSAMYLCASSLAVGTGYGYTFGSGTRLTVV.

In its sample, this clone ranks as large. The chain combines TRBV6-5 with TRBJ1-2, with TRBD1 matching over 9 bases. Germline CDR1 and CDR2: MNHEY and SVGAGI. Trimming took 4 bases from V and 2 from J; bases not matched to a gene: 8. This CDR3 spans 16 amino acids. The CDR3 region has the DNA TGTGCCAGCAGTTTCGTAACCGGGACAGGGAACTATGGCTACACCTTC. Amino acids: CASSFVTGTGNYGYTF.

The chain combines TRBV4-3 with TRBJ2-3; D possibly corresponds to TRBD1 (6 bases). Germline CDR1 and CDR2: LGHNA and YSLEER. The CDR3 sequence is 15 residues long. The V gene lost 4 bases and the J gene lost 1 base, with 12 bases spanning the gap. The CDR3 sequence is CASSPRAGGTDTQYF. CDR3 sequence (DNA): TGCGCCAGCAGCCCTCGTGCAGGGGGCACAGATACGCAGTATTTT.

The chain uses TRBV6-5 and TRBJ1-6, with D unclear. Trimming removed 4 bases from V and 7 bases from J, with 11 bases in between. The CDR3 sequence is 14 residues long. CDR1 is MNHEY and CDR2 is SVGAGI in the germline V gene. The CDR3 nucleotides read TGTGCCAGCAGTTCCCTTTACCTAAATTCACCCCTCCACTTT. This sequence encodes CASSSLYLNSPLHF.

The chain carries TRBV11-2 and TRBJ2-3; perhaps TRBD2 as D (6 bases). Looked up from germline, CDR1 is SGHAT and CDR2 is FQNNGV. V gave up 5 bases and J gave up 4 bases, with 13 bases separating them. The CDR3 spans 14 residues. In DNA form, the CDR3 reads TGTGCCAGCAGCCATATGTGGGAGGCAGATACGCAGTATTTT. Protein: CASSHMWEADTQYF.

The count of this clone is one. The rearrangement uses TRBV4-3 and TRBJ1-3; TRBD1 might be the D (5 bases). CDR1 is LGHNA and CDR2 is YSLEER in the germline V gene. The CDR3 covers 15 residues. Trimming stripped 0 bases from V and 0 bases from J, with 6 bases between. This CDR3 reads CASSQDRASGNTIYF. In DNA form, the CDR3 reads TGCGCCAGCAGCCAAGACAGGGCCTCTGGAAACACCATATATTTT.

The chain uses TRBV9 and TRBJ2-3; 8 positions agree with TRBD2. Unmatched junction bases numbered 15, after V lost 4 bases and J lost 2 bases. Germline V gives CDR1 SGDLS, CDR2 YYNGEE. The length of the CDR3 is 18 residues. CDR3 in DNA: TGTGCCAGCAGCCCCCCGGGAGGGAAAGCGGGGATCACAGATACGCAGTATTTT. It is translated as CASSPPGGKAGITDTQYF.

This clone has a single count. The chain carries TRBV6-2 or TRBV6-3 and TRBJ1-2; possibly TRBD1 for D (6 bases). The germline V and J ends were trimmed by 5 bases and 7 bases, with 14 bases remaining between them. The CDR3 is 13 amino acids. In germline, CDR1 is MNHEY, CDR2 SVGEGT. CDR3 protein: CASSVSGGRGYTF. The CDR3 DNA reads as TGTGCCAGCAGTGTATCGGGGGGCCGTGGCTACACCTTC.